This TCR beta chain was profiled in a study of blood T cell repertoires in COVID-19. Study details: Samples representing acute and convalescent COVID-19 were sourced from the United States, Italy and Spain. T cells, B-cell-depleted T cells, or PBMCs supplied cDNA or gDNA.

Assay used: immunoSEQ multiplex PCR; TCRdb lists only in-frame clones, some missing. There are roughly 200,000 clones in the sample; about 82% occur only once, and about 6% lies in the top ten. Individuals drawn from approximately 26 US areas were roughly 18 to 89 years old. Assignment of participants to cohorts was predicated upon participant-reported clinical history. Unmatched junction bases numbered 3, after V lost 3 bases and J lost 0 bases. CDR3 length equals 15 residues. The germline V gene has CDR1 SGHNT and CDR2 YYREEE (reference sequence). Material: PBMCs or T cells enriched from blood (not recorded which). This receptor was obtained from a man aged 35 to 55 with acute COVID-19. This chain joins TRBV5-4 and TRBJ1-3; TRBD1 matches at 7 bases. Here the CDR3 reads CASSSGTDSGNTIYF. The CDR3 bases are TGTGCCAGCAGCTCCGGGACAGACTCTGGAAACACCATATATTTT.